The source of this T cell receptor beta chain is a study of cytomegalovirus exposure and HLA in healthy donors. In the study overall: The same platform as the approximately 640 first-cohort repertoires was used for the 130 or so validation repertoires, a later analysis reported. Whole-study findings and limits: The study listed approximately 170 cytomegalovirus-associated TCR beta chains. Specificity for CMV antigens was confirmed in vitro for three of the CMV-associated chains.

TCRdb's table, derived via immunoSEQ multiplex PCR, lists solely in-frame clones and lacks some. The repertoire holds roughly 77,000 clones, roughly 95% seen once, with nearly 0.7% in the top ten. Losses at the gene ends were 5 bases for V and 2 bases for J; bases not matched to a gene: 2. The CDR3 sequence is 14 residues long. Germline V gene data show CDR1 as ENHRY and CDR2 as SYGVKD. With respect to this clone: The target antigen is unknown.

Sequenced sample: PBMCs. This TCR was recovered from a woman aged 18-29 years in good health and CMV-seronegative. The chain joins TRBV10-3 to TRBJ2-7, with TRBD2 matching 11 bases. CDR3: CAISLAGGPYEQYF. DNA for the CDR3: TGTGCCATCAGTCTAGCGGGAGGCCCCTACGAGCAGTACTTC.